This T cell receptor (beta chain) is drawn from a study of CD4+ T cells in melanoma. This CDR3 spans 14 amino acids. In germline, CDR1 is MNHNS, CDR2 SASEGT. V was pared by 6 bases and J by 7 bases, with 16 bases between. Using immunoSEQ multiplex PCR, the repertoire was profiled, and TCRdb retains in-frame clones only, with some absent. The sample shows nearly 50,000 clones, 89% of them seen only once. The sample comprised peripheral blood. The sequence was collected from a human donor with melanoma. The V gene is TRBV6-1, the J gene TRBJ1-5; possible D gene TRBD1, 6 bases. The CDR3 DNA reads TGTGCCAGCAGGGATTTACAGGGCGGGCAGCCCCAGCATTTT. Encoded protein: CASRDLQGGQPQHF.